One sample yielded the 32 T cell receptor beta chains listed below, sequenced in a study of cytomegalovirus exposure and HLA in healthy donors. The PCR ran on 60 Vbeta and 13 Jbeta primers. This table comes from immunoSEQ multiplex PCR, and its TCRdb copy is limited to in-frame clones, with some not included. This table has 130,000 or so clones, 80% appearing once. The specimen sequenced was PBMCs. These receptors originate from a man in his thirties or forties in good health and CMV-seronegative.

The chain recombines TRBV30 with TRBJ2-7; 9 bases agree with TRBD1. CDR3 length equals 13 residues. Losses at the gene ends were 5 bases for V and 10 bases for J; bases not matched to a gene: 12. Germline CDR1 reads GTSNPN; CDR2 reads SVGIG (reference sequence). The CDR3 here is CAWGTGTGLLQYF. DNA for the CDR3: TGTGCCTGGGGGACCGGGACAGGGTTACTCCAGTACTTC.

The rearrangement joins TRBV4-3 to TRBJ2-5; tentatively, D is TRBD1 (6 bases). Germline CDR1 and CDR2: LGHNA and YSLEER. V was clipped by 4 bases and J by 5 bases, with 17 bases between them. This CDR3 region has 15 residues. The CDR3 here is CASSRWAAQGETQYF. In nucleotides, the CDR3 is TGCGCCAGCAGCCGCTGGGCCGCCCAGGGGGAGACCCAGTACTTC.

The chain employs TRBV6-6 and TRBJ1-2; 10 nucleotides line up with TRBD1. The CDR3 loop spans 16 amino acids. Per the germline V gene, CDR1 is MNHNY and CDR2 is SVGAGI (reference sequence). V shed 2 bases and J 8 bases; nucleotides not matched to a gene: 11. The CDR3 spells CASSYAGTGALGGYTF. In nucleotides, the CDR3 is TGTGCCAGCAGTTACGCAGGGACAGGGGCCCTTGGGGGCTACACCTTC.

The chain combines TRBV6-6 with TRBJ2-7; TRBD1 aligns across 7 bases. Trimming removed 2 bases from V and 4 bases from J; junction bases left unmatched: 2. CDR3 length: 13 amino acids. The germline CDR1 and CDR2 sequences are MNHNY and SVGAGI (reference sequence). The CDR3 DNA follows: TGTGCCAGCAGTTACCAACAGGGGTACGAGCAGTACTTC. This encodes CASSYQQGYEQYF.

The chain uses TRBV4-2 and TRBJ2-7; TRBD1 matches at 9 bases. Germline CDR1 LGHNA, CDR2 YNFKEQ. This CDR3 contains 16 residues. After removal of 1 base from V and 3 bases from J, the junction contained 7 bases not matched to a gene. DNA for the CDR3: TGTGCCAGCAGCCAAGCGCGGGACAGGGTCCTCTACGAGCAGTACTTC. As protein: CASSQARDRVLYEQYF.

The V gene is TRBV11-2, the J gene TRBJ2-1, with TRBD1 matching 10 bases. Germline loops: CDR1 SGHAT, CDR2 FQNNGV. The CDR3 totals 15 residues. Trimming at V came to 7 bases and at J to 6 bases, leaving 9 bases not matched to a gene. The DNA for the CDR3 is TGTGCCAGCACCCTCCCGGGACAGGGGCCCAATGAGCAGTTCTTC. It encodes CASTLPGQGPNEQFF.

This clone was seen once. V usage is TRBV28 and J usage is TRBJ1-4; possible D gene TRBD1, 5 bases. CDR3 length: 14 residues. Trimming shortened V by 3 bases and J by 7 bases, and 12 bases separated the two germline ends. The V gene's germline CDR1 is MDHEN and CDR2 SYDVKM. CDR3 region: CASSFAGRGEKLFF. CDR3 bases: TGTGCCAGCAGTTTTGCGGGGCGAGGTGAAAAACTGTTTTTT.

The chain is built from TRBV6-1 and TRBJ2-3; D gene unclear. V lost 4 bases, J lost 5 bases, and 13 bases lay in between. Germline values: CDR1 MNHNS, CDR2 SASEGT. The CDR3 is made up of 14 amino acids. The CDR3 loop is CASSVVIVLDTQYF. DNA of the CDR3: TGTGCCAGCAGTGTAGTAATAGTCTTAGATACGCAGTATTTT.

The chain joins TRBV5-1 to TRBJ1-1; D not certain. V lost 0 bases, J lost 8 bases, and 14 bases lay in between. Germline V lookup: CDR1 SGHRS, CDR2 YFSETQ. The CDR3 sequence is 14 residues long. The CDR3 reads CASSLVFIGGEAFF. The CDR3 region has the DNA TGCGCCAGCAGCTTGGTGTTTATTGGAGGAGAAGCTTTCTTT.

In its sample, this clone was seen once. Because the CDR3's place on the DNA is in doubt, the DNA is left out and the CDR3 is given as listed by TCRdb. The chain couples TRBV4-1 to TRBJ2-7; TRBD2, the table's D call, was not compared with the DNA. Both ends counted, the CDR3 spans 14 residues. Germline assignment: CDR1 MGHRA and CDR2 YSYEKL. The CDR3 loop is CASSLRFGEGKQYF.

This clone was detected a few times. V usage is TRBV28 and J usage is TRBJ1-5, with D perhaps TRBD1 (6 bases). CDR3 length equals 14 residues. Looked up from germline, CDR1 is MDHEN and CDR2 is SYDVKM. V lost 5 bases and J lost 1, with 9 bases in between. For the CDR3, the DNA is TGTGCCAGCAGTCACGGACAGAGCAATCAGCCCCAGCATTTT. This encodes CASSHGQSNQPQHF.

By share of the sample, this clone is medium-sized. The CDR3 region has the DNA TGTGCTACGCGCGGACTAGCGGGAGGGTTGGGGCAGTTCTTC. Translating it yields CATRGLAGGLGQFF. The chain carries TRBV6-5 and TRBJ2-1, with 15 bases matching TRBD2. Germline V gene lookup returns CDR1 MNHEY and CDR2 SVGAGI. CDR3 size: 14 residues.

The chain carries TRBV6-5 and TRBJ2-3; a weak D match, TRBD1 (6 bases). From germline, CDR1 is MNHEY and CDR2 SVGAGI. The CDR3 length is 14 residues. V lost 5 bases to trimming and J lost 5 bases, with 14 bases between them. The CDR3 is CASSQTGSGDTQYF. In nucleotides, the CDR3 is TGTGCCAGCAGTCAGACAGGTTCCGGAGATACGCAGTATTTT.

The rearrangement uses TRBV6-5 and TRBJ1-4; no definite D call. V dropped 2 bases and J dropped 3 bases, with 4 bases sitting between them. This CDR3 comprises 13 residues. Germline V gives CDR1 MNHEY, CDR2 SVGAGI. The CDR3 reads CASSYRSNEKLFF. The CDR3 DNA reads as TGTGCCAGCAGTTACCGGTCTAATGAAAAACTGTTTTTT.

The chain employs TRBV28 and TRBJ2-3; D possibly corresponds to TRBD1 (7 bases). Germline CDR1 MDHEN, CDR2 SYDVKM. V shed 6 bases and J shed 3 bases, with 16 bases lying between them. This CDR3 comprises 15 residues. As DNA, the CDR3 is TGTGCCAGCAGCCTCTCCCCAGGGGGGACAGATACGCAGTATTTT. This codes for CASSLSPGGTDTQYF. The entire variable domain, with the rest obtained from reference TRBV28 and TRBJ2-3, is as follows: DVKVTQSSRYLVKRTGEKVFLECVQDMDHENMFWYRQDPGLGLRLIYFSYDVKMKEKGDIPEGYSVSREKKERFSLILESASTNQTSMYLCASSLSPGGTDTQYFGPGTRLTVL.

The CDR3 nucleotides are TGTGCCAGCAGAAGGACAGGGGCGGCCGAGCAGTACTTC. Protein product: CASRRTGAAEQYF. The rearrangement links TRBV28 to TRBJ2-7, with 9 nucleotides matching TRBD1. The CDR3 covers 13 residues. The J segment lost 6 bases and the V segment lost 6 bases, leaving 6 bases of the junction unmatched. Germline lookup yields CDR1 MDHEN and CDR2 SYDVKM.

This clone was detected a few times. The J gene is TRBJ1-5, the V gene TRBV6-6; the D is unclear. Deletions cut 4 bases from V and 3 bases from J, with 7 bases between. The CDR3 is 13 amino acids. Germline V gene data show CDR1 as MNHNY and CDR2 as SVGAGI (reference sequence). The DNA for the CDR3 is TGTGCCAGCAGTTTCCAGTTCAATCAGCCCCAGCATTTT. Protein sequence: CASSFQFNQPQHF.

As DNA, the CDR3 is TGTGCCAGCAGCTCGATTGGCAGTGATACCTACGAGCAGTACTTC. This translates into CASSSIGSDTYEQYF. This sequence joins TRBV6-5 and TRBJ2-7; D gene ambiguous. Per germline, CDR1 MNHEY and CDR2 SVGAGI. V dropped 6 bases and J dropped 2 bases, with 17 bases sitting between them. This CDR3 has 15 amino acids.

This chain uses TRBV6-5 with TRBJ2-2; a possible D gene is TRBD2 (7 bases). Germline loops: CDR1 MNHEY, CDR2 SVGAGI. CDR3 length equals 12 residues. V lost 10 bases, J lost 5 bases, and 11 bases lay in between. The CDR3 sequence: CATRGATGELFF. The CDR3 nucleotides read TGTGCCACCCGGGGGGCGACCGGGGAGCTGTTTTTT.

The rearrangement uses TRBV27 and TRBJ1-2; 7 nucleotides line up with TRBD1. The CDR3 extends over 15 amino acids. Germline V gene lookup returns CDR1 MNHEY and CDR2 SMNVEV (reference sequence). Trimming cost V 5 bases and J 8 bases; bases outside gene matches: 14. As DNA, the CDR3 is TGTGCCAGCAGTCTTATCGGGACAGCCCGTGGGGGCTACACCTTC. It is translated as CASSLIGTARGGYTF.

J is TRBJ2-2 and V is TRBV11-3; D unclear. The length of the CDR3 is 13 residues. Per germline, CDR1 SGHNT and CDR2 YENEEA. V gave up 2 bases and J gave up 10 bases, with 11 bases separating them. The CDR3 DNA reads TGTGCCAGCAGCTTAAATTATCACACGGAGCTGTTTTTT. Protein product: CASSLNYHTELFF.

In its sample, this clone was seen once. This sequence joins TRBV5-4 and TRBJ1-1; D unclear. Germline V gene lookup returns CDR1 SGHNT and CDR2 YYREEE (reference sequence). The CDR3 contains 14 residues. V was pared by 7 bases and J by 7 bases, with 20 bases between. The CDR3 is CASYPPGNVLEAFF. The CDR3 bases are TGTGCCAGCTATCCCCCGGGAAACGTCCTTGAAGCTTTCTTT. Variable domain in full (rest from reference TRBV5-4 and TRBJ1-1): ETGVTQSPTHLIKTRGQQVTLRCSSQSGHNTVSWYQQALGQGPQFIFQYYREEENGRGNFPPRFSGLQFPNYSSELNVNALELDDSALYLCASYPPGNVLEAFFGQGTRLTVV.

V and J are TRBV5-4 and TRBJ2-5, with TRBD2 matching over 7 bases. Germline V gives CDR1 SGHNT, CDR2 YYREEE (reference sequence). This CDR3 is 15 amino acids long. Trimming at V came to 1 base and at J to 4 bases, leaving 7 bases not matched to a gene. CDR3: CASSLTSSSGETQYF. Here the CDR3 DNA reads TGTGCCAGCAGCTTGACCAGTTCTAGCGGAGAGACCCAGTACTTC.

The chain links TRBV13 to TRBJ2-3; D may be TRBD1 (7 bases). The germline V and J ends were trimmed by 3 bases and 2 bases, with 24 bases remaining between them. This CDR3 spans 19 amino acids. The germline CDR1 and CDR2 sequences are PRHDT and FYEKMQ (reference sequence). In DNA form, the CDR3 reads TGTGCCAGCAGCTTTCCCCCCAGGGGGGCCCCTGCTCCCACAGATACGCAGTATTTT. Translated, it gives CASSFPPRGAPAPTDTQYF.

The rearrangement uses TRBV29-1 and TRBJ2-6, with TRBD1 as a possible D gene (6 bases). The CDR3 consists of 15 residues. The germline V gene has CDR1 SQVTM and CDR2 ANQGSEA. V lost 3 bases, J lost 0 bases, and 9 bases lay in between. CDR3 in DNA: TGCAGCGTTGATCAGGGGATCTCTGGGGCCAACGTCCTGACTTTC. It yields the protein CSVDQGISGANVLTF.

The chain recombines TRBV6-9 with TRBJ2-1, with 7 bases that match TRBD1. This CDR3 spans 16 amino acids. Germline V gene lookup returns CDR1 MNHGY and CDR2 SVAAGI. The V segment lost 10 bases and the J segment 5 bases; nucleotides outside the gene matches: 17. The CDR3 reads CATNRGPSSSDNEQFF. The CDR3 bases are TGTGCCACCAACAGGGGCCCGTCATCGTCGGACAATGAGCAGTTCTTC.

This clone showed up just once. The chain combines TRBV28 with TRBJ2-5; 9 bases are a match to TRBD1. CDR1 is MDHEN and CDR2 is SYDVKM in the germline V gene. The ends lost 3 bases at V and 5 bases at J; junction bases unmatched: 7. The CDR3 covers 15 residues. Here the CDR3 reads CASSFPGQGWETQYF. The CDR3 region has the DNA TGTGCCAGCAGTTTTCCGGGACAGGGTTGGGAGACCCAGTACTTC.

This clone was found a few times. The chain employs TRBV29-1 and TRBJ1-1; D not certain. The CDR3 has 12 amino acids. The germline V and J ends were trimmed by 7 bases and 1 base, with 10 bases remaining between them. Germline V CDR1 and CDR2: SQVTM, ANQGSEA. The CDR3 sequence is CSAARENTEAFF. The CDR3 DNA sequence: TGCAGCGCTGCAAGAGAGAACACTGAAGCTTTCTTT.

The genes are TRBV7-9 and TRBJ2-3; TRBD1 is a possible D gene (6 bases). Germline loops: CDR1 SEHNR, CDR2 FQNEAQ (reference sequence). The V and J ends lost 4 bases and 3 bases respectively, with 17 bases between them. CDR3 length: 16 amino acids. This CDR3 is CASSSPGARGTDTQYF. The CDR3 coding sequence is TGTGCCAGCAGCTCCCCCGGGGCCAGGGGAACAGATACGCAGTATTTT.

This chain links TRBV6-1 with TRBJ1-2; D perhaps matches TRBD1 (6 bases). Deletions cut 6 bases from V and 4 bases from J, with 12 bases between. Germline V gene data show CDR1 as MNHNS and CDR2 as SASEGT. The CDR3 loop spans 13 amino acids. DNA for the CDR3: TGTGCCAGCAGCTCCGGCAGGGGCTATGGCTACACCTTC. Translating gives CASSSGRGYGYTF.

The chain's CDR3 is CASSQTGTGVGYTF. CDR3 nucleotide sequence: TGTGCCAGCAGCCAAACCGGGACAGGGGTTGGCTACACCTTC. The chain employs TRBV4-2 and TRBJ1-2; 10 positions match TRBD1. CDR1 and CDR2 from the germline V gene are LGHNA and YNFKEQ. The length of the CDR3 is 14 residues. The J segment lost 7 bases and the V segment lost 2 bases, leaving 4 bases of the junction unmatched.

This clone was observed a single time. The rearrangement joins TRBV29-1 to TRBJ1-3, with a tentative D call TRBD1 (5 bases). CDR3 length: 13 residues. V gave up 1 base and J gave up 2 bases, with 6 bases separating them. Germline assignment: CDR1 SQVTM and CDR2 ANQGSEA. The CDR3 loop is CSVEGGAGNTIYF. The CDR3 DNA follows: TGCAGCGTTGAAGGGGGCGCTGGAAACACCATATATTTT. Supplemented by reference TRBV29-1 and TRBJ1-3, the full variable domain reads SAVISQKPSRDICQRGTSLTIQCQVDSQVTMMFWYRQQPGQSLTLIATANQGSEATYESGFVIDKFPISRPNLTFSTLTVSNMSPEDSSIYLCSVEGGAGNTIYFGEGSWLTVV.